The TCR beta chain under discussion was sequenced for a study of Graves' ophthalmopathy and Graves' hyperthyroidism. This clonotype was found many times. Antigen: not known. A diagnosis was made from clinical symptoms together with serum thyroxine, TRAb, thyroid ultrasound and orbital computed tomography. For repertoire sequencing, the TCR beta CDR3 regions were amplified from RNA transcripts. Scientists carried out first-round RT-PCR using HTBI primers and then a second-round multiplex PCR. From the multiplex PCR reads, TCRdb called clonotypes with MiXCR, one entry per CDR3 protein. The table lists 900,000 to 1,200,000 distinct CDR3 sequences, 35% to 40% of them singletons. The germline gives CDR1 SGHVS, CDR2 FNYEAQ. V was shortened by 1 base and J by 5 bases, with 18 bases between the two germline ends. CDR3 size: 16 residues. Findings of the study overall: The majority of expanded thyroid clonotypes above 0.001 frequency also occurred in blood. Sensitivity reached 55% to 71% and specificity approximately 78% when the model predicted ophthalmopathy progression. Ophthalmopathy and stable hyperthyroidism were discriminated by a 13-signature model, with about 90% sensitivity and about 82% specificity.

The sample comprised peripheral blood or thyroid tissue (not recorded which). This TCR was recovered from an adult man with Graves' hyperthyroidism. The J gene is TRBJ2-7, the V gene TRBV7-6; a possible D gene is TRBD2 (6 bases). The DNA of the CDR3 is TGTGCCAGCAGCTTAGAGTCGCGGAGGGCTCAAAACGAGCAGTACTTC. Protein sequence: CASSLESRRAQNEQYF.